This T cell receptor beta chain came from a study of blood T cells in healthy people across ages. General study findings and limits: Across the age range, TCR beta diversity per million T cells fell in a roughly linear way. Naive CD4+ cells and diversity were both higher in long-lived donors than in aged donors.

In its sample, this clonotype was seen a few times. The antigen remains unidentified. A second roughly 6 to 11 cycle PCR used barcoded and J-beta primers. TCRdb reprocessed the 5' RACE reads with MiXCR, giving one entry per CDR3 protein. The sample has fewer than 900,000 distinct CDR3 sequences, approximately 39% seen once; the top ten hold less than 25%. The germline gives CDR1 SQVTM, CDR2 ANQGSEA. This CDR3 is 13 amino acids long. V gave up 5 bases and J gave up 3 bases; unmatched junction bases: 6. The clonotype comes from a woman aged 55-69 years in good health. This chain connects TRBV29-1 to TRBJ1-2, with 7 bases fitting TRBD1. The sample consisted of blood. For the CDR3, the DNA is TGCAGCGTTCCCGGGACAGAAGACTATGGCTACACCTTC. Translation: CSVPGTEDYGYTF.